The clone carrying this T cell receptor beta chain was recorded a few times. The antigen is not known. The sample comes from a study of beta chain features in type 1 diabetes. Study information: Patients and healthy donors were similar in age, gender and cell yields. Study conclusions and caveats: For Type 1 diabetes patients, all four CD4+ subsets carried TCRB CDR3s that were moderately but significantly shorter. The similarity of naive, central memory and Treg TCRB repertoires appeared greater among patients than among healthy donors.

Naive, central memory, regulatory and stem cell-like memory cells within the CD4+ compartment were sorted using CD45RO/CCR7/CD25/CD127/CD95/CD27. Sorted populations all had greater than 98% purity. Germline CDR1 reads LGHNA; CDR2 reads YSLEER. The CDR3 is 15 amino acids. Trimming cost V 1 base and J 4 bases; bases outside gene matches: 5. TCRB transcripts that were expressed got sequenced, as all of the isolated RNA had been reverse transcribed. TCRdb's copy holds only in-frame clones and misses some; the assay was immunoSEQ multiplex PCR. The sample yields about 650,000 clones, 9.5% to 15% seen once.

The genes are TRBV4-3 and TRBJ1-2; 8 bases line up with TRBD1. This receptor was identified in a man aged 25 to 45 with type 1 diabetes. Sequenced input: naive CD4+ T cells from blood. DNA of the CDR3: TGCGCCAGCAGCCAAGCTCCGACAGGGGCCTATGGCTACACCTTC. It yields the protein CASSQAPTGAYGYTF.